This entry features one T cell receptor (beta chain) sequence. The antigen remains undetermined. This record comes from a study of blood T cells in healthy people across ages. Study at large: About one barcoded beta molecule per two T cells came from capture by template switching. Study-wide findings and caveats: Among T cells, TCR beta diversity per million cells dropped roughly linearly as age rose. Naive CD4+ cells and diversity were both higher in long-lived donors than in aged donors.

This CDR3 comprises 13 residues. Trimming pared 5 bases from V and 5 bases from J, leaving 13 bases between. The germline V gene has CDR1 SGHTA and CDR2 FQGNSA. A second PCR, run for roughly 7 to 11 cycles, used a sample-barcoded 5' primer plus a J-beta primer mix. MiXCR was run by TCRdb on the 5' RACE reads, yielding one entry per CDR3 protein. The sample holds fewer than 1 million distinct CDR3 sequences, around 45% seen once. The chain links TRBV7-2 to TRBJ2-7; unclear D gene. The TCR comes from a man aged 55 to 69 in good health. The sample consisted of blood. The CDR3 loop is CTSSPSVVHEQYF. Written as DNA, the CDR3 is TGTACCAGCAGCCCTTCCGTGGTTCACGAGCAGTACTTC.